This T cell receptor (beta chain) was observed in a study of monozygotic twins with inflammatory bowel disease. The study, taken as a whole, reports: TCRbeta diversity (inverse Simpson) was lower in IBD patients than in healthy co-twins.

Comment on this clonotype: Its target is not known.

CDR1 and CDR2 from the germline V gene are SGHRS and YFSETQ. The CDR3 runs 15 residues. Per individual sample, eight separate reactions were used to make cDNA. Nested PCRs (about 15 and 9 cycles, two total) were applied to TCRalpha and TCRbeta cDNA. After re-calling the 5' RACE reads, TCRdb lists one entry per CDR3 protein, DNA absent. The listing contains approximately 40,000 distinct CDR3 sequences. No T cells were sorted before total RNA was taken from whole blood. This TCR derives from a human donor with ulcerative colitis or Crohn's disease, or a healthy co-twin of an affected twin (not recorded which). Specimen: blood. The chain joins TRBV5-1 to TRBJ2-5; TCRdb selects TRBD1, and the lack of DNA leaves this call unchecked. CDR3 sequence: CASSLGTGVVETQYF.